The rows below give T cell receptor beta chains drawn from one sample of a study of shared clonotypes between healthy human individuals. Libraries were prepared by immunoSEQ multiplex PCR; TCRdb keeps only in-frame clonotypes and omits some of them. The table shows approximately 480,000 clones, with roughly 79% occurring only once. The sequenced sample consisted of PBMCs. The receptors originated from a woman aged 40 to 50 in good health. Some clones in this sample may be carry-over from other donors' samples. CDR3s include the opening cysteine and the closing phenylalanine or tryptophan. Fields, in order: D gene, J gene, V gene, clone size, CDR3 DNA, CDR3 protein. The D gene is left open where the match is weak. Rows give clone size only sometimes, using once, few, many, or a class for an expanded clone.

. | TRBJ2-5 | TRBV28 | . | TGTGCCATATCACACCGGGCAGGAGGTAAAGAGACCCAGTACTTC | CAISHRAGGKETQYF
TRBD1 | TRBJ1-5 | TRBV6-1 | once | TGTGCCAGCAGTGAGGAGACAGGGTTCGGTCAGCCCCAGCATTTT | CASSEETGFGQPQHF
. | TRBJ2-3 | TRBV9 | . | TGTGCCAGCAGCGTAGACTCCCACACAGATACGCAGTATTTT | CASSVDSHTDTQYF
TRBD2 | TRBJ2-6 | TRBV11-2 | . | TGTGCCAGCCTAGCGGGGGGCTCTGGGGCCAACGTCCTGACTTTC | CASLAGGSGANVLTF
. | TRBJ2-7 | TRBV4-2 | . | TGTGCCAGCAGCCAAGATTTCAGCGGCTACGAGCAGTACTTC | CASSQDFSGYEQYF
TRBD1 | TRBJ1-2 | TRBV28 | once | TGTGCCAGCATTCCCCACTCCACAGGGGGCAGCTACACCTTC | CASIPHSTGGSYTF
. | TRBJ2-3 | TRBV19 | . | TGTGCCACCGCCCCCGGGACTTTCACAGATACGCAGTATTTT | CATAPGTFTDTQYF
TRBD1 | TRBJ2-5 | TRBV7-9 | . | TGTGCCAGCAGCTTACCCCCAGGGGGCGCCGGAGAGACCCAGTACTTC | CASSLPPGGAGETQYF
. | TRBJ2-7 | TRBV2 | once | TGTGCCAGCAATCGGAGGACGGACTCCTACGAGCAGTACTTC | CASNRRTDSYEQYF
. | TRBJ1-3 | TRBV5-1 | . | TGCGCCAGCAGCTTGGAGGGGACGTACGGAAACACCATATATTTT | CASSLEGTYGNTIYF
. | TRBJ2-3 | TRBV2 | . | TGTGCCAGCAGCGGAGGGGGCAATACGCAGTATTTT | CASSGGGNTQYF
. | TRBJ1-2 | TRBV10-1 | . | TGCGCCAGCAGTCGCGACTTATCGCGAAAGACCTATGGCTACACCTTC | CASSRDLSRKTYGYTF
TRBD1 | TRBJ1-1 | TRBV7-3 | . | TGTGCCAGCAGCTTAATGGACAGGGGGTGGAACACTGAAGCTTTCTTT | CASSLMDRGWNTEAFF
. | TRBJ2-1 | TRBV9 | . | TGTGCCAGCAGCCAAGAGGGCAGGGTGAGCGAGAATGAGCAGTTCTTC | CASSQEGRVSENEQFF
. | TRBJ1-5 | TRBV2 | few | TGTGCCAGCTGTTTTGCGACGGTGGGTCAGCCCCAGCATTTT | CASCFATVGQPQHF
. | TRBJ2-1 | TRBV6-1 | . | TGTGCCAGCAGTGATGTCGGGGTTATCAGTTATGAGCAGTTCTTC | CASSDVGVISYEQFF
. | TRBJ1-5 | TRBV30 | few | TGTGCCTGGAGTGTACTGGGGGCGGGGGGTCAGCCCCAGCATTTT | CAWSVLGAGGQPQHF
. | TRBJ2-1 | TRBV6-5 | . | TGTGCCAGCAGTTCCACCCCCCATTACAATGAGCAGTTCTTC | CASSSTPHYNEQFF
TRBD2 | TRBJ2-7 | TRBV10-2 | . | TGCGCCAGCAGTGGGCCGACTAGCGGGAACTACGAGCAGTACTTC | CASSGPTSGNYEQYF
. | TRBJ2-2 | TRBV30 | many | TGTGCCTGGAGTCGCGGAGAGTGGGCCACCGGGGAGCTGTTTTTT | CAWSRGEWATGELFF
. | TRBJ1-2 | TRBV11-2 | . | TGTGCCAGCAGCTTAGACAGGGGCAGTGGTGGCTACACCTTC | CASSLDRGSGGYTF
TRBD2 | TRBJ2-3 | TRBV18 | . | TGTGCCAGCTCACCACTTGGCGGGAGGGCCCTTCGGGCGCAGTATTTT | CASSPLGGRALRAQYF
TRBD2 | TRBJ2-7 | TRBV5-3 | . | TGTGCCAGACATCGGACTAGGACCTACGAGCAGTACTTC | CARHRTRTYEQYF
. | TRBJ2-2 | TRBV13 | . | TGTGCCAGCCGCTCCGAACGGGGGCCCCTAATAACCGGGGAGCTGTTTTTT | CASRSERGPLITGELFF
TRBD2 | TRBJ2-3 | TRBV11-3 | . | TGTGCCAGCAGCTCGGGACTAGCGGGAGCGGCAGATACGCAGTATTTT | CASSSGLAGAADTQYF
TRBD2 | TRBJ2-3 | TRBV7-2 | many | TGTGCCAGCAGCTTAGTCTTAGCGGGAGGGCCGGGGTTAGATACGCAGTATTTT | CASSLVLAGGPGLDTQYF
. | TRBJ2-7 | TRBV5-6 | . | TGTGCCAGCAGCTTGGGGGGAAGCTCCTACGAGCAGTACTTC | CASSLGGSSYEQYF
TRBD2 | TRBJ2-1 | TRBV5-3 | . | TGTGCCAGACGGACTAGCGGGAGTAATGAGCAGTTCTTC | CARRTSGSNEQFF
. | TRBJ1-2 | TRBV7-3 | many | TGTGCCAGCAGCTTGGAAGGGGGGCTCGGAGGCTACACCTTC | CASSLEGGLGGYTF
. | TRBJ1-3 | TRBV28 | . | TGTGCCAGCAGTCCTTCGGCATGGGGGAAGGTTGGAAACACCGTATATTTT | CASSPSAWGKVGNTVYF
TRBD1 | TRBJ2-3 | TRBV7-6 | . | TGTGCCAGCAACCGGGACAGGGCAGATACGCAGTATTTT | CASNRDRADTQYF
. | TRBJ1-2 | TRBV28 | . | TGTGCCAGCAGTTTGACCTATGGCTACACCTTC | CASSLTYGYTF
. | TRBJ1-1 | TRBV5-8 | . | TGTGCCAGCGGCAACACTGAAGCTTTCTTT | CASGNTEAFF
. | TRBJ2-2 | TRBV6-1 | . | TGTGCCAGCAGAGGGACGGACACCGGGGAGCTGTTTTTT | CASRGTDTGELFF
TRBD1 | TRBJ1-2 | TRBV10-3 | . | TGTGCCATCAGTGAGGCAGGACAGGGGGCAAGTGGCTACACCTTC | CAISEAGQGASGYTF
. | TRBJ1-5 | TRBV4-2 | . | TGTGCCAGCAGCCCCGACAGTTATCAGCCCCAGCATTTT | CASSPDSYQPQHF
. | TRBJ1-1 | TRBV10-3 | . | TGTGCCATCAGTGAAGACTCTGTTACTTTCTTT | CAISEDSVTFF
. | TRBJ1-3 | TRBV21-1 | . | TGTGCCAGCAGCAAAGGGAGGAGGTACCAAAGCTCTGGAAACACCATATATTTT | CASSKGRRYQSSGNTIYF
TRBD1 | TRBJ2-7 | TRBV7-2 | . | TGTGCCAGCAGCTTGGTTACAGGGGGTACCTACGAGCAGTACTTC | CASSLVTGGTYEQYF
. | TRBJ2-5 | TRBV11-2 | few | TGTGCCAGCAGCTTACGCGGGGCAGAAGGGGAGACCCAGTACTTC | CASSLRGAEGETQYF
. | TRBJ1-3 | TRBV6-6 | . | TGTGCCAGCAGTTCGCCAGACTCTGGAAACACCATATATTTT | CASSSPDSGNTIYF
TRBD1 | TRBJ1-5 | TRBV19 | . | TGTGCCAGTAGTATGGGGGGGGACAGGGTATTTGGGAGCAATCAGCCCCAGCATTTT | CASSMGGDRVFGSNQPQHF
. | TRBJ1-1 | TRBV28 | . | TGTGCCAGCAGTTTATGGGGGGGGGACACTGAAGCTTTCTTT | CASSLWGGDTEAFF
TRBD1 | TRBJ2-5 | TRBV4-2 | once | TGTGCCAGCAGCCCAGGACAGGGCCGCCACCAAGAGACCCAGTACTTC | CASSPGQGRHQETQYF